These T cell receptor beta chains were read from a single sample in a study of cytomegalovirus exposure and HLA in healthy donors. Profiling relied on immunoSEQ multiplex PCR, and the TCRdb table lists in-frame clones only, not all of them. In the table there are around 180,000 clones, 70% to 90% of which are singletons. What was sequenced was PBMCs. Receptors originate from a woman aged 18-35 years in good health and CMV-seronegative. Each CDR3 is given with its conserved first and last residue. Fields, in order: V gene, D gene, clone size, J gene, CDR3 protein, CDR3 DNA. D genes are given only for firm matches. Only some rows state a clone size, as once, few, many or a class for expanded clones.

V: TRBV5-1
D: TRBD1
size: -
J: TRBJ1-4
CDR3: CASSAGTGGSRNEKLFF
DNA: TGCGCCAGCAGCGCCGGGACAGGGGGCTCTAGAAATGAAAAACTGTTTTTT

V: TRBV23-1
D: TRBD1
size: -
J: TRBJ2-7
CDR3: CASSQPDRGNKQYF
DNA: TGCGCCAGCAGTCAACCGGACAGGGGAAACAAGCAGTACTTC

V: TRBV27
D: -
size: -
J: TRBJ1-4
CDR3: CASSRRRGGNEKLFF
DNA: TGTGCCAGCAGTAGGAGGCGAGGAGGTAATGAAAAACTGTTTTTT

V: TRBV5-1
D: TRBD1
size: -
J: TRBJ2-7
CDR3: CASSPNRGPAYEQYF
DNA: TGCGCCAGCAGCCCCAACAGGGGCCCTGCCTACGAGCAGTACTTC

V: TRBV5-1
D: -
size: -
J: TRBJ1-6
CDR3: CASSLVGSSYNSPLHF
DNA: TGCGCCAGCAGCTTGGTTGGCAGCTCCTATAATTCACCCCTCCACTTT

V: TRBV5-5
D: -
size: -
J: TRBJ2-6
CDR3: CASSLAPGSSGANVLTF
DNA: TGTGCCAGCAGCTTGGCCCCGGGAAGCTCTGGGGCCAACGTCCTGACTTTC

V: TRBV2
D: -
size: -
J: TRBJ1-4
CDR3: CASSLNSAATNEKLFF
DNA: TGTGCCAGCAGCCTCAATAGCGCAGCAACTAATGAAAAACTGTTTTTT

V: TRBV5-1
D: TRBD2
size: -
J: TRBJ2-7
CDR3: CASSLRGSAYEQYF
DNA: TGCGCCAGCAGCTTGCGCGGGAGCGCCTACGAGCAGTACTTC

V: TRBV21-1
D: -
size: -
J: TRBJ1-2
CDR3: CASSLLLYGYTF
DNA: TGTGCCAGCAGTCTATTACTCTATGGCTACACCTTC

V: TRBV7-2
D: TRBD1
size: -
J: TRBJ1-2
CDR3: CASSLGQGYGYTF
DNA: TGTGCCAGCAGCTTAGGACAGGGGTATGGCTACACCTTC

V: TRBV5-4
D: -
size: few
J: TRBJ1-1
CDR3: CASSQTGGAIEAFF
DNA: TGTGCCAGCAGCCAAACGGGGGGAGCTATAGAAGCTTTCTTT

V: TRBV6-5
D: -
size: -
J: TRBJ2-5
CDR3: CASSWVRGAVETQYF
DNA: TGTGCCAGCAGTTGGGTTCGGGGGGCCGTGGAGACCCAGTACTTC

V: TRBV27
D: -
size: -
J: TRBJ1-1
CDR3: CASTRGWNTEAFF
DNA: TGTGCCAGCACCAGGGGCTGGAACACTGAAGCTTTCTTT

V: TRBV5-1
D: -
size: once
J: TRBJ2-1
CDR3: CASSLVPDSSTYNEQFF
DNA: TGCGCCAGCAGCTTGGTCCCGGACAGCTCTACTTACAATGAGCAGTTCTTC

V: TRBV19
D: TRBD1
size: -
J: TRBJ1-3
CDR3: CASSRQGALSGNTIYF
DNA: TGTGCCAGTAGTAGACAGGGGGCTCTCTCTGGAAACACCATATATTTT

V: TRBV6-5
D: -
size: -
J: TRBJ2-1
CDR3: CATRGGRASYNEQFF
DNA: TGTGCCACGAGGGGGGGGCGGGCCTCCTACAATGAGCAGTTCTTC

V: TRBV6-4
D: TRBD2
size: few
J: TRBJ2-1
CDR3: CASSDSGLAGHNEQFF
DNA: TGTGCCAGCAGTGATTCGGGACTAGCGGGACACAATGAGCAGTTCTTC

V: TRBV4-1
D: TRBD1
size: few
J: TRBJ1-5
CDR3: CASSQDLSGTGNQPQHF
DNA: TGCGCCAGCAGCCAAGATCTCTCCGGGACAGGGAATCAGCCCCAGCATTTT

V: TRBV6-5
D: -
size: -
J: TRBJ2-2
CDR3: CASSFSGAPNTGELFF
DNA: TGTGCCAGCAGTTTTTCAGGGGCCCCGAACACCGGGGAGCTGTTTTTT

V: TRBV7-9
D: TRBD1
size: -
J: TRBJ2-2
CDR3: CASSFAGTGDTGELFF
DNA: TGTGCCAGCAGCTTCGCCGGGACAGGGGACACCGGGGAGCTGTTTTTT

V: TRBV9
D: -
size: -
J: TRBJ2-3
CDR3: CASSVVGRFTDTQYF
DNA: TGTGCCAGCAGCGTAGTGGGGCGGTTCACAGATACGCAGTATTTT

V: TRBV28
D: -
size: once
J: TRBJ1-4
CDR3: CASSLVAASNEKLFF
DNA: TGTGCCAGCAGTTTGGTGGCCGCCTCTAATGAAAAACTGTTTTTT

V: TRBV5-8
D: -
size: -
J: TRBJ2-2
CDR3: CASSTTGELFF
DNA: TGTGCCAGCAGCACTACCGGGGAGCTGTTTTTT

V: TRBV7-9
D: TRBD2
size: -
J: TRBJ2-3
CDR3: CSSSPTTSGSQDTQYF
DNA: TGTTCCAGCAGCCCTACTACCAGCGGGAGTCAAGATACGCAGTATTTT